The 17 T cell receptor beta chains in this list originate from one sample, sequenced in a study of blood T cell repertoires in COVID-19 (dated by TCRdb to the early 2020s). Receptor libraries were prepared by the immunoSEQ multiplex PCR assay. TCRdb mirrors the immuneACCESS table, restricted to in-frame sequences. Some clones are absent from its copies; in checked studies, under half trace to an unresolved V gene, and the reason for the others is unknown. This sample lists just over 250,000 clones; over 70% were detected once. The ten largest make up roughly 10% of the sample. The sample was peripheral blood. The receptors were sampled from a woman aged 70-85 years with COVID-19, enrolled during active disease.

The chain links TRBV7-9 to TRBJ2-3; 8 nucleotides agree with TRBD2. Trimming at V came to 5 bases and at J to 4 bases, leaving 8 bases not matched to a gene. This CDR3 comprises 15 residues. Germline-derived CDR1 and CDR2 are SEHNR and FQNEAQ (reference sequence). DNA of the CDR3: TGTGCCAGCAGCGTTGCTCCAGCGGGGGCAGATACGCAGTATTTT. Translating gives CASSVAPAGADTQYF. Drawing the rest from reference TRBV7-9 and TRBJ2-3, the complete variable domain is DTGVSQNPRHKITKRGQNVTFRCDPISEHNRLYWYRQTLGQGPEFLTYFQNEAQLEKSRLLSDRFSAERPKGSFSTLEIQRTEQGDSAMYLCASSVAPAGADTQYFGPGTRLTVL.

The chain employs TRBV5-1 and TRBJ1-2, with TRBD1 matching 10 bases. This CDR3 contains 15 residues. Germline V gene data show CDR1 as SGHRS and CDR2 as YFSETQ. The trim removed 3 bases at V and 6 bases at J, leaving 8 bases unmatched. CDR3 protein: CASSSPGQGYNGYTF. CDR3 sequence (DNA): TGCGCCAGCAGCTCTCCGGGACAGGGGTATAATGGCTACACCTTC.

The rearrangement joins TRBV19 to TRBJ1-5; weak D call: TRBD1 (5 bases). Trimming stripped 1 base from V and 0 bases from J, with 10 bases between. The V gene's germline CDR1 is LNHDA and CDR2 SQIVND (reference sequence). The CDR3 sequence is 16 residues long. Here the CDR3 reads CASSIGDRYSNQPQHF. DNA of the CDR3: TGTGCCAGTAGTATAGGTGACAGATATAGCAATCAGCCCCAGCATTTT.

V usage is TRBV7-8 and J usage is TRBJ1-1; a weak D match, TRBD1 (5 bases). The CDR3 totals 13 residues. V was trimmed by 6 bases and J by 1 base, leaving 9 bases between them. Germline loops: CDR1 SGHVS, CDR2 FQNEAQ. The CDR3 nucleotides are TGTGCCAGCAGAGGGACTGCGAACACTGAAGCTTTCTTT. It codes for CASRGTANTEAFF. The complete variable domain, with remaining parts taken from reference TRBV7-8 and TRBJ1-1, reads GAGVSQSPRYKVAKRGQDVALRCDPISGHVSLFWYQQALGQGPEFLTYFQNEAQLDKSGLPSDRFFAERPEGSVSTLKIQRTQQEDSAVYLCASRGTANTEAFFGQGTRLTVV.

This chain links TRBV19 with TRBJ1-1, with D possibly matching TRBD1 (5 bases). V was shortened by 6 bases and J by 0 bases, with 14 bases between the two germline ends. CDR3 length: 15 amino acids. From germline, CDR1 is LNHDA and CDR2 SQIVND (reference sequence). In DNA form, the CDR3 reads TGTGCCAGTAGCCAGCAGGGATCCATGAACACTGAAGCTTTCTTT. Amino acids: CASSQQGSMNTEAFF.

The rearrangement joins TRBV2 to TRBJ1-4, with D tentatively TRBD1 (6 bases). Trimming took 5 bases from V and 2 from J, leaving 12 bases between them. The germline CDR1 and CDR2 sequences are SNHLY and FYNNEI. CDR3 length equals 15 residues. The DNA of the CDR3 is TGTGCCAGCAGTCCGGAGAGGGGGACTAATGAAAAACTGTTTTTT. Protein: CASSPERGTNEKLFF.

The sample holds one count of this clone. The chain recombines TRBV7-3 with TRBJ1-1; TRBD1 is a possible D gene (5 bases). The V gene's germline CDR1 is SGHTA and CDR2 FQGTGA. V dropped 4 bases and J dropped 1 base, with 7 bases sitting between them. The CDR3 spans 13 residues. The CDR3, as DNA: TGTGCCAGCAGCTCACAGGAGAACACTGAAGCTTTCTTT. This codes for CASSSQENTEAFF.

The V and J genes are TRBV28 and TRBJ1-2; D is perhaps TRBD1 (6 bases). Looked up from germline, CDR1 is MDHEN and CDR2 is SYDVKM. This CDR3 is 13 amino acids long. V was trimmed by 6 bases and J by 7 bases, leaving 15 bases between them. The CDR3 DNA is TGTGCCAGCAGAGCACAGGGAGTTGGTGGCTACACCTTC. This encodes CASRAQGVGGYTF.

The chain uses TRBV7-6 and TRBJ2-1; no definite D call. This CDR3 comprises 14 residues. CDR1 is SGHVS, CDR2 FNYEAQ, per germline. The V end was cut by 0 bases, the J end by 3 bases, with 6 bases between. As DNA, the CDR3 is TGTGCCAGCAGCTTAGCGGGCAACTACAATGAGCAGTTCTTC. Protein: CASSLAGNYNEQFF.

The chain carries TRBV10-3 and TRBJ2-2; no clear D. CDR1 and CDR2 (germline): ENHRY, SYGVKD. The CDR3 sequence is 13 residues long. The germline V and J ends were trimmed by 7 bases and 6 bases, with 12 bases remaining between them. The CDR3 DNA reads as TGTGCCATCACTAGTGGAGCCGCCGGGGAGCTGTTTTTT. Its translation is CAITSGAAGELFF.

This clone was recorded a few times. The rearrangement links TRBV27 to TRBJ1-2; D is perhaps TRBD1 (5 bases). The CDR3 spans 16 residues. The germline V gene has CDR1 MNHEY and CDR2 SMNVEV (reference sequence). V gave up 5 bases and J gave up 4 bases, with 20 bases separating them. This chain's CDR3 is CASSRGMGRVGYGYTF. Written as DNA, the CDR3 is TGTGCCAGCAGTCGCGGAATGGGCAGGGTGGGCTATGGCTACACCTTC.

J is TRBJ1-5 and V is TRBV7-3, with D possibly TRBD1 on 5 matching bases. The V gene lost 5 bases and the J gene lost 3 bases, with 14 bases spanning the gap. This CDR3 is built from 15 residues. The germline gives CDR1 SGHTA, CDR2 FQGTGA. CDR3 sequence (DNA): TGTGCCAGCAGCGAGACAGCAGGCCCCAATCAGCCCCAGCATTTT. It yields the protein CASSETAGPNQPQHF. Complete variable domain (other parts from reference TRBV7-3 and TRBJ1-5): GAGVSQTPSNKVTEKGKYVELRCDPISGHTALYWYRQSLGQGPEFLIYFQGTGAADDSGLPNDRFFAVRPEGSVSTLKIQRTERGDSAVYLCASSETAGPNQPQHFGDGTRLSIL.

The genes are TRBV3-1 (or the pseudogene TRBV3-2) and TRBJ1-3; D not resolved. V was trimmed by 1 base and J by 3 bases, leaving 10 bases between them. The CDR3 extends over 15 amino acids. Germline V lookup: CDR1 LGHDT, CDR2 YNNKEL (reference sequence). In DNA, the CDR3 is TGTGCCAGCAGCCAAGGGCCAAGGAGTGGAAACACCATATATTTT. Translation gives CASSQGPRSGNTIYF.

This chain connects TRBV7-6 to TRBJ2-6, with D perhaps matching TRBD1 (6 bases). Germline-derived CDR1 and CDR2 are SGHVS and FNYEAQ. The V gene lost 5 bases and the J gene lost 2 bases, with 13 bases spanning the gap. The CDR3 length is 16 residues. CDR3 sequence (DNA): TGTGCCAGCAGCCCCACAGGGTATACTGGGGCCAACGTCCTGACTTTC. Translated: CASSPTGYTGANVLTF.

The chain couples TRBV6-6 to TRBJ1-6; perhaps TRBD1 as D (5 bases). CDR1 is MNHNY and CDR2 is SVGAGI in the germline V gene (reference sequence). The CDR3 consists of 15 residues. V was trimmed by 8 bases and J by 5 bases, leaving 16 bases between them. The CDR3 bases are TGTGCCAGCGACGAAGGGACTACTAATAATTCACCCCTCCACTTT. Translating it yields CASDEGTTNNSPLHF.

The rearrangement joins TRBV28 to TRBJ2-7; 7 bases align to TRBD1. V trimming: 1 base; J trimming: 4 bases; junction bases outside the gene matches: 7. Looked up from germline, CDR1 is MDHEN and CDR2 is SYDVKM. The CDR3 sequence is 15 residues long. The chain's CDR3 is CASSLYRDSYYEQYF. The CDR3 region has the DNA TGTGCCAGCAGTTTATACCGGGACAGTTATTACGAGCAGTACTTC.

This chain connects TRBV4-2 to TRBJ1-1, with a tentative D call TRBD1 (6 bases). This CDR3 spans 15 amino acids. Trimming stripped 0 bases from V and 4 bases from J, with 12 bases between. Germline V gene sequence: CDR1 LGHNA, CDR2 YNFKEQ. The DNA for the CDR3 is TGTGCCAGCAGCCAAGATCTCACAGGGTTCACTGAAGCTTTCTTT. This codes for CASSQDLTGFTEAFF.